These 11 T cell receptor beta chains came from one sample sequenced in a study of identifying expanded T cells in peripheral blood. Produced via immunoSEQ multiplex PCR; TCRdb's table is partial and in-frame only. The data contain about 90,000 clones, about 86% of them singletons. Material for sequencing was blood. The receptors originated from a person between 18 and 75 years old in good health.

The V gene is TRBV6-1, the J gene TRBJ2-5; D is undetermined. From germline, CDR1 is MNHNS and CDR2 SASEGT. The CDR3 is 13 amino acids. The V end was cut by 8 bases, the J end by 1 base, with 11 bases between. CDR3 residues: CASVWAGQETQYF. Here the CDR3 DNA reads TGTGCCAGCGTCTGGGCAGGCCAAGAGACCCAGTACTTC.

A single count supports this clone. The V and J genes are TRBV7-2 and TRBJ1-1; D not resolved. The ends were cut back, 2 bases at V and 3 bases at J, with 7 bases in the middle. The CDR3 covers 13 residues. Per germline, CDR1 SGHTA and CDR2 FQGNSA. Here the CDR3 reads CASSLKDYTEAFF. CDR3 coding DNA: TGTGCCAGCAGCTTAAAGGACTACACTGAAGCTTTCTTT.

The chain employs TRBV2 and TRBJ1-2; D might be TRBD1 (5 bases). The CDR3 totals 14 residues. Germline V gene sequence: CDR1 SNHLY, CDR2 FYNNEI. V lost 5 bases and J 8 bases, leaving 18 bases between the germline ends. The CDR3 protein is CASSFTGTVLGYTF. Written as DNA, the CDR3 is TGTGCCAGCAGTTTTACCGGGACCGTATTGGGCTACACCTTC.

The rearrangement uses TRBV7-3 and TRBJ1-1; a weak D match, TRBD1 (6 bases). The CDR3 contains 13 residues. Germline lookup yields CDR1 SGHTA and CDR2 FQGTGA. The V end lost 2 bases, the J end lost 7 bases, and 11 bases lay between the germline ends. CDR3 region: CASSLAGALEAFF. CDR3 DNA: TGTGCCAGCAGCTTAGCAGGGGCCCTTGAAGCTTTCTTT.

This CDR3 is CASMAGPDDEQYF. CDR3 DNA: TGCGCCAGCATGGCAGGGCCAGACGACGAGCAGTACTTC. The V gene is TRBV5-1, the J gene TRBJ2-7, with D possibly TRBD1 on 5 matching bases. Germline CDR1 reads SGHRS; CDR2 reads YFSETQ. V lost 6 bases and J 5 bases, leaving 15 bases between the germline ends. CDR3 length: 13 residues.

CDR3 protein: CASSLGPGPEAFF. CDR3 sequence (DNA): TGTGCCAGCAGCTTGGGCCCGGGGCCTGAAGCTTTCTTT. This rearrangement joins TRBV7-9 to TRBJ1-1; D perhaps matches TRBD1 (5 bases). V lost 3 bases, J lost 6 bases, and 11 bases lay in between. The CDR3 runs 13 residues. From germline, CDR1 is SEHNR and CDR2 FQNEAQ (reference sequence).

This clone was seen just once. This chain links TRBV27 with TRBJ2-7; D is uncertain. The CDR3 spans 13 residues. V was pared by 6 bases and J by 2 bases, with 11 bases between. The germline V gene encodes CDR1 MNHEY and CDR2 SMNVEV (reference sequence). The CDR3 is CASRRTGAYEQYF. DNA of the CDR3: TGTGCCAGCAGGAGAACGGGTGCCTACGAGCAGTACTTC.

J is TRBJ1-4 and V is TRBV2, with D uncertain. The CDR3 loop spans 9 amino acids. Trimming pared 11 bases from V and 8 bases from J, leaving 6 bases between. Germline CDR1 is SNHLY and CDR2 is FYNNEI. CDR3 amino acids: CAAGEKLFF. The CDR3 DNA follows: TGTGCCGCGGGAGAAAAACTGTTTTTT.

The chain joins TRBV2 to TRBJ1-2; D not certain. The germline V gene encodes CDR1 SNHLY and CDR2 FYNNEI. The CDR3 has 15 amino acids. Between the trimmed V and J ends, which lost 5 bases and 0 bases, there was a span of 13 bases. Here the CDR3 DNA reads TGTGCCAGCAGTAGGAGGCAGGTTACTAACTATGGCTACACCTTC. As protein: CASSRRQVTNYGYTF.

The chain employs TRBV6-1 and TRBJ2-7; D possibly uses TRBD1 or TRBD2 (5 bases each). The CDR3 consists of 15 residues. Germline V gene lookup returns CDR1 MNHNS and CDR2 SASEGT. Trimming shortened V by 2 bases and J by 0 bases, and 11 bases separated the two germline ends. The CDR3 loop reads CASSERAGSSYEQYF. The DNA for the CDR3 is TGTGCCAGCAGTGAAAGGGCAGGGAGCTCCTACGAGCAGTACTTC.

The rearrangement joins TRBV6-5 to TRBJ2-1; 9 bases fit TRBD1. V was clipped by 5 bases and J by 4 bases; unmatched bases: 3. The germline V gene encodes CDR1 MNHEY and CDR2 SVGAGI. The CDR3 has 14 amino acids. In nucleotides, the CDR3 is TGTGCCAGCAGTCGGGGGACAGGGTACAATGAGCAGTTCTTC. It codes for CASSRGTGYNEQFF.